The 15 T cell receptor beta chains below all came from one sample that was sequenced in a study of molecular identifiers for immune sequencing clone quantification. TCRdb re-called the PCR reads through MiXCR, storing one row per CDR3 protein. The repertoire has 40,000 to 65,000 distinct CDR3 sequences, about a third of them found once; the top ten carry 3% to 4%. The source material was naive CD8+ T cells from blood, with Jurkat cell RNA spiked in. Indicated subset: FACS-sorted CD8+CD4-CCR7+CD45RA+ naive T cells. The receptors stem from a human donor in good health. Some libraries in this study had Jurkat cell RNA spiked in.

The genes are TRBV14 and TRBJ2-7; 8 bases are a match to TRBD1. Germline lookup yields CDR1 SGHDN and CDR2 FVKESK. Trimming cost V 1 base and J 1 base; bases outside gene matches: 3. This CDR3 region has 15 residues. CDR3 sequence: CASSQAWDRSYEQYF. CDR3 bases: TGTGCCAGCAGCCAAGCATGGGACAGGTCCTACGAGCAGTACTTC.

This clonotype was recorded many times. The chain is built from TRBV12-3 or TRBV12-4 and TRBJ1-1; tentative D call: TRBD1 (5 bases). V gave up 7 bases and J gave up 0 bases, with 9 bases separating them. The CDR3 is 13 residues long. The CDR3 DNA reads as TGTGCCAGCAACCCAGGGATGAACACTGAAGCTTTCTTT. Its translation: CASNPGMNTEAFF.

In regard to this clonotype: Likely a read error: the CDR3 ends without its conserved phenylalanine or tryptophan. The rearrangement joins TRBV28 to TRBJ2-5, with D perhaps assigned TRBD1 or TRBD2 (5 bases each). The CDR3 runs to 16 residues. CDR1 MDHEN and CDR2 SYDVKM come from the germline V gene. Trimming took off 3 bases at V and 0 bases at J, with 14 bases between the two ends. CDR3 bases: TGTGCCAGCAGTTTTCTCATCGGGACCCACCAAGAGACCCAGTACATC. Translation gives CASSFLIGTHQETQYI.

This rearrangement joins TRBV20-1 to TRBJ2-2; the D gene is possibly TRBD1 (5 bases). V dropped 2 bases and J dropped 4 bases, with 14 bases sitting between them. The germline V gene has CDR1 DFQATT and CDR2 SNEGSKA (reference sequence). This CDR3 is 15 amino acids long. This CDR3 reads CSARMPGSSTGELFF. The CDR3 DNA is TGCAGTGCTAGAATGCCAGGGTCGAGCACCGGGGAGCTGTTTTTT.

About this clonotype: Just one base apart from a much larger clone, this may be a read error. The V and J genes are TRBV7-2 and TRBJ2-7; D is possibly TRBD1 or TRBD2 (5 bases each). This CDR3 contains 14 residues. The germline V gene encodes CDR1 SGHTA and CDR2 FQGNSA. The V end was cut by 8 bases, the J end by 5 bases, with 19 bases between. The chain's CDR3 is CASGLLPGAHEQYF. The CDR3 nucleotides are TGTGCCAGCGGCCTCCTCCCCGGGGCCCACGAGCAGTACTTC.

A few counts support this clonotype. The chain is built from TRBV11-2 and TRBJ2-7; no firm D call. CDR1 is SGHAT and CDR2 is FQNNGV in the germline V gene. The V end lost 3 bases, the J end lost 0 bases, and 12 bases lay between the germline ends. The CDR3 spans 15 residues. CDR3 protein: CASSFASGPSYEQYF. In DNA, the CDR3 is TGTGCCAGCAGCTTTGCGTCGGGCCCCTCCTACGAGCAGTACTTC.

This clonotype was seen a handful of times. In DNA form, the CDR3 reads TGTGCCATCGGGGTAGATGAGCAGTTCTTC. Encoded protein: CAIGVDEQFF. The chain joins TRBV10-3 to TRBJ2-1, with D hard to call. Per the germline V gene, CDR1 is ENHRY and CDR2 is SYGVKD. The CDR3 sequence is 10 residues long. Trimming removed 8 bases at V and 8 bases at J, with 7 bases between.

This CDR3 reads CSAAPRGANTGELFF. DNA for the CDR3: TGCAGTGCCGCCCCCCGGGGCGCGAACACCGGGGAGCTGTTTTTT. The chain employs TRBV20-1 and TRBJ2-2; either TRBD1 or TRBD2 may supply D (5 bases each). Germline loops: CDR1 DFQATT, CDR2 SNEGSKA (reference sequence). Trimming took 6 bases from V and 0 from J, leaving 14 bases between them. There are 15 residues in the CDR3.

The J gene is TRBJ2-3, the V gene TRBV10-3; tentative D call: TRBD2 (6 bases). The CDR3 has 15 amino acids. Trimming removed 7 bases from V and 3 bases from J, with 17 bases in between. The germline V gene has CDR1 ENHRY and CDR2 SYGVKD. Here the CDR3 reads CAIKSGGVGTDTQYF. The CDR3 nucleotides read TGTGCCATCAAGTCCGGGGGAGTAGGGACAGATACGCAGTATTTT.

In this sample, this clonotype turned up a few times. V and J are TRBV7-3 and TRBJ2-3; D gene unclear. The germline gives CDR1 SGHTA, CDR2 FQGTGA. CDR3 length equals 15 residues. V was pared by 2 bases and J by 2 bases, with 11 bases between. CDR3 sequence reads: CASSLRYRDTDTQYF. In nucleotides, the CDR3 is TGTGCCAGCAGCTTACGGTATAGGGACACAGATACGCAGTATTTT.

Comment on this clonotype: A much bigger clone sits one base away, suggesting this may be a read error. The rearrangement links TRBV4-1 to TRBJ1-1; D unclear. The CDR3 consists of 17 residues. Germline V gene sequence: CDR1 MGHRA, CDR2 YSYEKL. Deletions cut 0 bases from V and 3 bases from J, with 17 bases between. CDR3 bases: TGCGCCAGCAGCCAAGATCCCAAGATTCTGATGGACACTGAAGCTTTCTTT. Translated, it gives CASSQDPKILMDTEAFF.

The CDR3 is CASSLSLQQYF. The CDR3 DNA reads TGTGCCAGCAGTTTATCCCTTCAGCAGTACTTC. The chain employs TRBV28 and TRBJ2-7; D unclear. CDR3 length equals 11 residues. The germline V gene encodes CDR1 MDHEN and CDR2 SYDVKM. Trimming removed 1 base at V and 8 bases at J, with 6 bases between.

The chain links TRBV3-1 to TRBJ2-4; possible D gene TRBD1, 6 bases. Trimming stripped 1 base from V and 3 bases from J, with 19 bases between. The CDR3 is 18 amino acids. Per the germline V gene, CDR1 is LGHDT and CDR2 is YNNKEL (reference sequence). This CDR3 is CASSQGSQGPEVKNIQYF. The CDR3 nucleotides are TGTGCCAGCAGCCAAGGAAGTCAGGGGCCGGAGGTCAAAAACATTCAGTACTTC. The whole variable domain, filled in from reference TRBV3-1 and TRBJ2-4, reads DTAVSQTPKYLVTQMGNDKSIKCEQNLGHDTMYWYKQDSKKFLKIMFSYNNKELIINETVPNRFSPKSPDKAHLNLHINSLELGDSAVYFCASSQGSQGPEVKNIQYFGAGTRLSVL.

The chain is built from TRBV6-5 and TRBJ1-6, with 7 bases aligning to TRBD1. Looked up from germline, CDR1 is MNHEY and CDR2 is SVGAGI. The CDR3 contains 16 residues. V was clipped by 6 bases and J by 4 bases; unmatched bases: 9. The CDR3 DNA reads TGTGCCAGCAGGTCCCACAGGGGACAATATAATTCACCCCTCCACTTT. Protein: CASRSHRGQYNSPLHF.

Details on this clonotype: It may be a read error: a sequence one base away is much more abundant. The CDR3 sequence is CASSLSSANSGNTIYF. Written as DNA, the CDR3 is TGTGCCAGCAGCCTCTCCTCTGCCAACTCTGGAAACACCATATATTTT. J is TRBJ1-3 and V is TRBV13, with D hard to call. The CDR3 totals 16 residues. V was pared by 5 bases and J by 0 bases, with 14 bases between. The germline gives CDR1 PRHDT, CDR2 FYEKMQ (reference sequence). Using reference TRBV13 and TRBJ1-3 for the parts outside the CDR3, the full variable domain is AAGVIQSPRHLIKEKRETATLKCYPIPRHDTVYWYQQGPGQDPQFLISFYEKMQSDKGSIPDRFSAQQFSDYHSELNMSSLELGDSALYFCASSLSSANSGNTIYFGEGSWLTVV.